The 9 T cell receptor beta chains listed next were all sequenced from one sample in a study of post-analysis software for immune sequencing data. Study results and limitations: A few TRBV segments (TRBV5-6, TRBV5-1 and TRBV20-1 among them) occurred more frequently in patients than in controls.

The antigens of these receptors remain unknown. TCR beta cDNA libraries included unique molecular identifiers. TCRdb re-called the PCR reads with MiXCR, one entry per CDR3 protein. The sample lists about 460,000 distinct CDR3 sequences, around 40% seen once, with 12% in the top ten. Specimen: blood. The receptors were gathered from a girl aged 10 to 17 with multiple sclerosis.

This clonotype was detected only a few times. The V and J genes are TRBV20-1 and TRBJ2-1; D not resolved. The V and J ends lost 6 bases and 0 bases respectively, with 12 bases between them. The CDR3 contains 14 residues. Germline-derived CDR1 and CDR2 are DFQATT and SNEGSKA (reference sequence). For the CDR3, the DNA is TGCAGTGCGACCAGTTTGAGCTCCTACAATGAGCAGTTCTTC. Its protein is CSATSLSSYNEQFF.

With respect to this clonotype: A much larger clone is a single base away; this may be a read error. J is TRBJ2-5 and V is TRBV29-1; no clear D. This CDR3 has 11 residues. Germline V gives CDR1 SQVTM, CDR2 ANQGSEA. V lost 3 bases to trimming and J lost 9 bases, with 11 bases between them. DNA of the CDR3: TGCAGCGTTGACAACGGACCCGCCCAGTACTTC. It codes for CSVDNGPAQYF.

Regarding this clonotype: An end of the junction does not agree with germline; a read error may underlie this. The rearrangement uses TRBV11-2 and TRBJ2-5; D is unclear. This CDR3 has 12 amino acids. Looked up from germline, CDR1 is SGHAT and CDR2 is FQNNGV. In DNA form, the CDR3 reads TGTGCCAGCAGTTTAGATTTGGAGACCCAGTACTTC. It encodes CASSLDLETQYF.

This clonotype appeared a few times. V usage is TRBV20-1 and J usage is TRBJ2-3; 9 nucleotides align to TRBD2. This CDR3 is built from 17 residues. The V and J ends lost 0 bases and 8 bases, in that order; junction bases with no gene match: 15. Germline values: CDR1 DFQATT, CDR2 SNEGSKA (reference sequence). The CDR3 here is CSARDEWASGIFGTQYF. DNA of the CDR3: TGCAGTGCTAGAGATGAGTGGGCTAGCGGGATATTTGGTACGCAGTATTTT.

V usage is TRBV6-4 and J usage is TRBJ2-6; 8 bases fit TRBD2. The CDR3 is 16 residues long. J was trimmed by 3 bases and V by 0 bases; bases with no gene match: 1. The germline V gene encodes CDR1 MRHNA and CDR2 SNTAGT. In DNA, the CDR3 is TGTGCCAGCAGTGACTCAGCGGGGGATGGGGCCAACGTCCTGACTTTC. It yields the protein CASSDSAGDGANVLTF.

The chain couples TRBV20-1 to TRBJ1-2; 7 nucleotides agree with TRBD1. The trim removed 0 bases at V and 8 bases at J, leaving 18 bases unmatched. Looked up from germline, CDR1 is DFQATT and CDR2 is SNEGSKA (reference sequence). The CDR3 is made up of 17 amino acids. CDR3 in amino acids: CSARDDRAGRRTPGYTF. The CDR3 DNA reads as TGCAGTGCTAGAGATGACAGGGCGGGTCGAAGGACCCCCGGCTACACCTTC.

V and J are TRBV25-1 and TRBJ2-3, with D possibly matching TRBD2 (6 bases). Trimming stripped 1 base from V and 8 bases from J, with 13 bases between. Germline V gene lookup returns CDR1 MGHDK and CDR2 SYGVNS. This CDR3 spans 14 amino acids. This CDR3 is CASSEWEEGPTQYF. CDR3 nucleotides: TGTGCCAGCAGTGAATGGGAGGAGGGGCCTACGCAGTATTTT. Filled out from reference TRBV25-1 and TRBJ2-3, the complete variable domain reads EADIYQTPRYLVIGTGKKITLECSQTMGHDKMYWYQQDPGMELHLIHYSYGVNSTEKGDLSSESTVSRIRTEHFPLTLESARPSHTSQYLCASSEWEEGPTQYFGPGTRLTVL.

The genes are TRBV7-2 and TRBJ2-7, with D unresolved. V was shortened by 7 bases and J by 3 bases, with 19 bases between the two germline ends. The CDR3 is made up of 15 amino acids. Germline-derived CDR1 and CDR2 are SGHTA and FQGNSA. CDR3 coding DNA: TGTGCCAGCACCAAGGGCCCCTACGACGGCTACGAGCAGTACTTC. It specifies CASTKGPYDGYEQYF.

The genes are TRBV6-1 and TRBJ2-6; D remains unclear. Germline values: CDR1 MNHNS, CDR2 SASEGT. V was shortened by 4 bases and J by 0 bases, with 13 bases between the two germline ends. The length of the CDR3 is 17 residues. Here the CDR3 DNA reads TGTGCCAGCAGTGGAGGCGGCGCCAGCTCTGGGGCCAACGTCCTGACTTTC. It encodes CASSGGGASSGANVLTF.